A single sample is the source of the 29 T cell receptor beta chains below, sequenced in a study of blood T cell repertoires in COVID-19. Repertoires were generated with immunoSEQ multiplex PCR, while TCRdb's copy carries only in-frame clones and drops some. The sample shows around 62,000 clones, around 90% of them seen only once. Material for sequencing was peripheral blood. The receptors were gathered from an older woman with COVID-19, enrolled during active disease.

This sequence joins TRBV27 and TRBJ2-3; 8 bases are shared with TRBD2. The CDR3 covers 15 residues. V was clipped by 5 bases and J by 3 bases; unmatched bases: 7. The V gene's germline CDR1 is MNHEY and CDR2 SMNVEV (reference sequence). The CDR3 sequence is CASSPSGLRTDTQYF. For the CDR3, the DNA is TGTGCCAGCAGTCCTAGCGGGTTGAGGACAGATACGCAGTATTTT.

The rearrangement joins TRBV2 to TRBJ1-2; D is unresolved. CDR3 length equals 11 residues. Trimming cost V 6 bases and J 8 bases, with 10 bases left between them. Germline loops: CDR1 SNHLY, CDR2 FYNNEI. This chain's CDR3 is CASSPGKGYTF. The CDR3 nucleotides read TGTGCCAGCAGCCCGGGGAAGGGCTACACCTTC.

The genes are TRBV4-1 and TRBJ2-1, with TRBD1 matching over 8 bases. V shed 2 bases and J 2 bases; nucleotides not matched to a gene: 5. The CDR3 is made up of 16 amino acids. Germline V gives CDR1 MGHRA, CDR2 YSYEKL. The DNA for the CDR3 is TGCGCCAGCAGCCAACAGGGACAGGCTCCCTACAATGAGCAGTTCTTC. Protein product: CASSQQGQAPYNEQFF.

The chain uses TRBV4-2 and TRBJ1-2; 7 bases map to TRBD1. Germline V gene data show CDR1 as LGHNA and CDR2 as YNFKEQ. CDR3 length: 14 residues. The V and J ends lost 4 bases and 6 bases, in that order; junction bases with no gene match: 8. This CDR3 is CASSPLDRVDGYTF. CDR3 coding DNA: TGTGCCAGCAGCCCTCTCGACAGGGTGGATGGCTACACCTTC.

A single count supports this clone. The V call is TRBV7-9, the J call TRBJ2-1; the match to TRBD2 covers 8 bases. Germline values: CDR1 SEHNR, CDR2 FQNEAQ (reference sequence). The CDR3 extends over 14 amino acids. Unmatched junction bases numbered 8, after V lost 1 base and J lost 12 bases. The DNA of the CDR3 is TGTGCCAGCAGCTTAGAGTCCGGGGGGGTCAGGCAGTTCTTC. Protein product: CASSLESGGVRQFF.

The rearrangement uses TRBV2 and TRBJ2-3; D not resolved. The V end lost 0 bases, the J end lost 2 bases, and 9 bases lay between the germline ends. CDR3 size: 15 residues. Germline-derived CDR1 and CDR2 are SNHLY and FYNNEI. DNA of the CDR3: TGTGCCAGCAGTGAAGCGTCTGTCTTCACAGATACGCAGTATTTT. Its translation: CASSEASVFTDTQYF.

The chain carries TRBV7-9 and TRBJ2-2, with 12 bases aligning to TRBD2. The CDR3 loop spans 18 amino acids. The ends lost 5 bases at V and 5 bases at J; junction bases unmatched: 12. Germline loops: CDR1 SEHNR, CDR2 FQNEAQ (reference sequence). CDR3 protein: CASSPNLGLAGRTGELFF. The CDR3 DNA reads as TGTGCCAGCAGCCCCAACCTCGGACTAGCGGGAAGAACCGGGGAGCTGTTTTTT. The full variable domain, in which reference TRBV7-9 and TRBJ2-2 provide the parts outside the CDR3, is DTGVSQNPRHKITKRGQNVTFRCDPISEHNRLYWYRQTLGQGPEFLTYFQNEAQLEKSRLLSDRFSAERPKGSFSTLEIQRTEQGDSAMYLCASSPNLGLAGRTGELFFGEGSRLTVL.

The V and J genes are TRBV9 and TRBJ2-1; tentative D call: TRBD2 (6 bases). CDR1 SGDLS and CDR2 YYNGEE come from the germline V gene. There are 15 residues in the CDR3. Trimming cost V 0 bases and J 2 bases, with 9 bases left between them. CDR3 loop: CASSVDGGTYNEQFF. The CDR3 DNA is TGTGCCAGCAGCGTAGACGGGGGAACCTACAATGAGCAGTTCTTC. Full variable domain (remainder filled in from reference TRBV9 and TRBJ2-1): DSGVTQTPKHLITATGQRVTLRCSPRSGDLSVYWYQQSLDQGLQFLIQYYNGEERAKGNILERFSAQQFPDLHSELNLSSLELGDSALYFCASSVDGGTYNEQFFGPGTRLTVL.

The CDR3 protein is CASSVAFSYNEQFF. The CDR3 nucleotides are TGTGCCAGTAGTGTAGCCTTCTCCTACAATGAGCAGTTCTTC. V usage is TRBV19 and J usage is TRBJ2-1; D remains unclear. From germline, CDR1 is LNHDA and CDR2 SQIVND (reference sequence). Trimming took 5 bases from V and 0 from J, leaving 8 bases between them. This CDR3 has 14 residues.

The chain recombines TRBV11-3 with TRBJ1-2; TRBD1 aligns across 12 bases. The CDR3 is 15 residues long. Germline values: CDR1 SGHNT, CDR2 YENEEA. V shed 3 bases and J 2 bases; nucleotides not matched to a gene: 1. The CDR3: CASSLGQGANYGYTF. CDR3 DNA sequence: TGTGCCAGCAGCTTGGGACAGGGGGCCAACTATGGCTACACCTTC.

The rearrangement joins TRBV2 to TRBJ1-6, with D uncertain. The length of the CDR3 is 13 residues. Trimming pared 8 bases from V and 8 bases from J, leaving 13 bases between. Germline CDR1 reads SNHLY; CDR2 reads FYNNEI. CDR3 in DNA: TGTGCCAGCCTGGACTTATTGGATTCACCCCTCCACTTT. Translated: CASLDLLDSPLHF.

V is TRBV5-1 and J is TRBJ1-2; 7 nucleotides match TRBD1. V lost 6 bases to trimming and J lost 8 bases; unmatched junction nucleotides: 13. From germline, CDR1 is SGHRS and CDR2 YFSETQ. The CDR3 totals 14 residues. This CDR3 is CASTSQKGAQGYTF. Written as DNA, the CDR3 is TGCGCCAGCACCTCTCAAAAGGGGGCGCAGGGCTACACCTTC.

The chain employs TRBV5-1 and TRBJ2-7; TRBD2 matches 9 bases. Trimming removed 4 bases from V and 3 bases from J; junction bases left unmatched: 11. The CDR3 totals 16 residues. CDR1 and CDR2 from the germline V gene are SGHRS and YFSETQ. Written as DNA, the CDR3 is TGCGCCAGCAGCCGTCCCCCGGCTAGCGGGGACTACGAGCAGTACTTC. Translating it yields CASSRPPASGDYEQYF.

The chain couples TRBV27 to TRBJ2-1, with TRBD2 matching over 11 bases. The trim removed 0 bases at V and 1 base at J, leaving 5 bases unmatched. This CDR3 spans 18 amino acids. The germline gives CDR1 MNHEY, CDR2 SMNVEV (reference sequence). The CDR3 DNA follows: TGTGCCAGCAGTTTATCTGCGAGACTAGCGGGGTCCTACAATGAGCAGTTCTTC. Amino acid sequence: CASSLSARLAGSYNEQFF.

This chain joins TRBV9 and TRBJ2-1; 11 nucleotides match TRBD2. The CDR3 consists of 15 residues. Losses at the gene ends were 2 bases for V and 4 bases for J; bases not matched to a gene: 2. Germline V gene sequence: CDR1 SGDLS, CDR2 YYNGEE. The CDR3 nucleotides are TGTGCCAGCAGCGTTAGCGGGAGGGATTACAATGAGCAGTTCTTC. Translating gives CASSVSGRDYNEQFF.

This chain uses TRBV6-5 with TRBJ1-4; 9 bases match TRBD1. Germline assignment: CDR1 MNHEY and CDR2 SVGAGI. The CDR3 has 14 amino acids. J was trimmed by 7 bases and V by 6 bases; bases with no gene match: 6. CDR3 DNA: TGTGCCAGCAGCACAGGGGGCGCAGGTGAAAAACTGTTTTTT. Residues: CASSTGGAGEKLFF.

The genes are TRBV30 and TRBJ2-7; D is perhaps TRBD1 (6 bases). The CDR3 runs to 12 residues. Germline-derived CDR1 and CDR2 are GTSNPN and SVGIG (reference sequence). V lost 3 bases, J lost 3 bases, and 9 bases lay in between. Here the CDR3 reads CAWRGQFYEQYF. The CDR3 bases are TGTGCCTGGAGGGGACAATTCTACGAGCAGTACTTC.

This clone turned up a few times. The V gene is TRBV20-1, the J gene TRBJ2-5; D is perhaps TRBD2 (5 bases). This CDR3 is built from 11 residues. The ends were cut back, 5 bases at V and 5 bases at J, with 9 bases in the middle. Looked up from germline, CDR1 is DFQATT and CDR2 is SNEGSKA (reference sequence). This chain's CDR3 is CSALASETQYF. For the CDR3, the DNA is TGCAGTGCTCTAGCTTCGGAGACCCAGTACTTC.

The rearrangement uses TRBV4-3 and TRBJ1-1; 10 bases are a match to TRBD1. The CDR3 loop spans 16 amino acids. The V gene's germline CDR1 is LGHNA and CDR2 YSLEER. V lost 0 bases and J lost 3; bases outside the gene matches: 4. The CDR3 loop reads CASSQDRGTGDTEAFF. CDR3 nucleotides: TGCGCCAGCAGCCAAGATAGGGGGACAGGGGACACTGAAGCTTTCTTT.

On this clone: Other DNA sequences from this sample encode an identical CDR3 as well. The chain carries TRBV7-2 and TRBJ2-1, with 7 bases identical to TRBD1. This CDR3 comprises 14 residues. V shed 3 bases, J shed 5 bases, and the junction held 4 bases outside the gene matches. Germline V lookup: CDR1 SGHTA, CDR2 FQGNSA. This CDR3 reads CASSLRQGNNEQFF. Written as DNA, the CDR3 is TGTGCCAGCAGCTTGAGACAGGGTAACAATGAGCAGTTCTTC.

CDR3 in amino acids: CASSLTGEVLTLHF. CDR3 bases: TGTGCCAGCAGCTTAACAGGAGAGGTTCTGACCCTCCACTTT. The chain recombines TRBV7-2 with TRBJ1-6, with D possibly matching TRBD1 (5 bases). The V and J ends lost 2 bases and 14 bases respectively, with 16 bases between them. The germline V gene has CDR1 SGHTA and CDR2 FQGNSA. The CDR3 is 14 residues long.

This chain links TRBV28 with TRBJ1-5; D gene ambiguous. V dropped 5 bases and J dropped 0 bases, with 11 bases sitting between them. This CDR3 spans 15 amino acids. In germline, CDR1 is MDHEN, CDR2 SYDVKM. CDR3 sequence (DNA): TGTGCCAGCAGTGGTTCTGAGAATAGCAATCAGCCCCAGCATTTT. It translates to CASSGSENSNQPQHF.

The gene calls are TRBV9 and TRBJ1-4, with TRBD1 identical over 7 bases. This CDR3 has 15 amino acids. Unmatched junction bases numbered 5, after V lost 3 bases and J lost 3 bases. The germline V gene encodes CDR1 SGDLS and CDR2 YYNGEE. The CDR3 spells CASSAGGTANEKLFF. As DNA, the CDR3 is TGTGCCAGCAGCGCGGGGGGGACAGCTAATGAAAAACTGTTTTTT.

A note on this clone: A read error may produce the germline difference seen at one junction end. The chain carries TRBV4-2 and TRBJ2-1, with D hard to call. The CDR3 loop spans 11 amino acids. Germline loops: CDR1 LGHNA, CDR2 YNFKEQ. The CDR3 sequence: CASSLLTAMIF. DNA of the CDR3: TGTGCCAGCAGCCTCCTAACCGCGATGATCTTC.

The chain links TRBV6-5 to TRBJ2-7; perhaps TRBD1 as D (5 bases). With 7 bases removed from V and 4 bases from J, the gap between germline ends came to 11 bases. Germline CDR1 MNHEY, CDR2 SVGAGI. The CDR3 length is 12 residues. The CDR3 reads CASNGASYEQYF. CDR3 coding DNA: TGTGCCAGCAATGGGGCCTCTTACGAGCAGTACTTC.

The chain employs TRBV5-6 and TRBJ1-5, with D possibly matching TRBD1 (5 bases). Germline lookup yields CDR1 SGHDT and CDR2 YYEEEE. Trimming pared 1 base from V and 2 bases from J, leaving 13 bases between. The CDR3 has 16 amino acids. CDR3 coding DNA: TGTGCCAGCAGCTTGCGACAGCTAGGGGGCAATCAGCCCCAGCATTTT. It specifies CASSLRQLGGNQPQHF.

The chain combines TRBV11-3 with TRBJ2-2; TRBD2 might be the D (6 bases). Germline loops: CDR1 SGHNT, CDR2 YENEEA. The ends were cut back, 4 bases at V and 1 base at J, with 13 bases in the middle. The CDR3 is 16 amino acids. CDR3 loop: CASSSVADLNTGELFF. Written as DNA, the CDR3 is TGTGCCAGCAGCTCAGTAGCGGACTTGAACACCGGGGAGCTGTTTTTT. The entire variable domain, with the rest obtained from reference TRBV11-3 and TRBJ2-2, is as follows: EAGVVQSPRYKIIEKKQPVAFWCNPISGHNTLYWYLQNLGQGPELLIRYENEEAVDDSQLPKDRFSAERLKGVDSTLKIQPAELGDSAVYLCASSSVADLNTGELFFGEGSRLTVL.

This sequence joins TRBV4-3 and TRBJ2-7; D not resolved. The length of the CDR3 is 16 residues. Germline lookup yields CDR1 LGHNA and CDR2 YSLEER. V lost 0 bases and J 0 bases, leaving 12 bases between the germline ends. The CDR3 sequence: CASSQDPSSSSYEQYF. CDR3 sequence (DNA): TGCGCCAGCAGCCAAGATCCTTCTTCGAGCTCCTACGAGCAGTACTTC.

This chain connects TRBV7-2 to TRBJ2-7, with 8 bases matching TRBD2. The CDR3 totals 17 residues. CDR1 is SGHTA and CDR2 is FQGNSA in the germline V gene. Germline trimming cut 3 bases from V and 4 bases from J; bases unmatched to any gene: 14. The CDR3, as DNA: TGTGCCAGCAGCTTTTCCTCCGGCCGGGGGGGAGGGTACGAGCAGTACTTC. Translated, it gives CASSFSSGRGGGYEQYF.